This section outlines one T cell receptor beta chain sequence together with its context. In the authors' methods: Nucleated cell number was recorded as an estimate derived from reference gene primer amplification. Assay: immunoSEQ multiplex PCR; the TCRdb copy retains only in-frame clones and omits some. That table is the source of V, J and clone size, and D and trimming were worked out from the DNA. The sample shows under 200,000 clones, around 90% of them seen only once. The sample comes from a study of blood T cell repertoires in COVID-19. Study-level information: COVID-19 samples, acute and convalescent, were from the United States, Italy and Spain. Nucleic acid was either cDNA or gDNA, and it came from T cells, B-cell-depleted T cells, or PBMCs.

Germline CDR1 reads MDHEN; CDR2 reads SYDVKM. The CDR3 loop spans 14 amino acids. Trimming cost V 4 bases and J 7 bases, with 13 bases left between them. This chain links TRBV28 with TRBJ2-2; tentatively, D is TRBD1 (6 bases). The sample comprised peripheral blood. This clonotype was obtained from a man aged 45 to 65 who had recovered from COVID-19. The CDR3 region is CASSSGVKGGELFF. CDR3 in DNA: TGTGCCAGCAGTTCAGGGGTTAAGGGCGGGGAGCTGTTTTTT.